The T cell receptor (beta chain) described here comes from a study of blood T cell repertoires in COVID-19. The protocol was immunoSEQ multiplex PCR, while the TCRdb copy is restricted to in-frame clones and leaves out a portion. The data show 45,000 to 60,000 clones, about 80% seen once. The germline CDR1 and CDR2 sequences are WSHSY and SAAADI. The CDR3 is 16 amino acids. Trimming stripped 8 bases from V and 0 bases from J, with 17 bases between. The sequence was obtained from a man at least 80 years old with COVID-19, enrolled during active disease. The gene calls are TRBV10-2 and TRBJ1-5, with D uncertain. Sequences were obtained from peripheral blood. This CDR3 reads CASRRGGPDSNQPQHF. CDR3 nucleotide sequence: TGCGCCAGCCGGAGAGGCGGCCCCGATAGCAATCAGCCCCAGCATTTT.